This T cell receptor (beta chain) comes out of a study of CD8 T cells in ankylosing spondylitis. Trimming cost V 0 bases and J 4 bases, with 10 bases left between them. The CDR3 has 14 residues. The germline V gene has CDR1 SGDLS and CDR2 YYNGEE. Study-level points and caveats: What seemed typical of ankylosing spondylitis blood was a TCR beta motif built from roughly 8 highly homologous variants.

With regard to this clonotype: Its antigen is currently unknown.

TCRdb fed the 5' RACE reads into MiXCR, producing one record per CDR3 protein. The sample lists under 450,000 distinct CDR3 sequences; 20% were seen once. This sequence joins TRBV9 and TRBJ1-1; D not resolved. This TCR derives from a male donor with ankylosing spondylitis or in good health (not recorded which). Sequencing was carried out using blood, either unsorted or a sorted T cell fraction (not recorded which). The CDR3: CASSVDTVGTEAFF. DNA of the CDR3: TGTGCCAGCAGCGTAGACACGGTTGGCACTGAAGCTTTCTTT. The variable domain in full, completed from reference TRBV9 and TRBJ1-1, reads DSGVTQTPKHLITATGQRVTLRCSPRSGDLSVYWYQQSLDQGLQFLIQYYNGEERAKGNILERFSAQQFPDLHSELNLSSLELGDSALYFCASSVDTVGTEAFFGQGTRLTVV.